These 14 T cell receptor beta chains were sequenced from one sample in a study of T cells in Graves' hyperthyroidism and ophthalmopathy. Regions amplified from RNA transcripts were the TCR beta CDR3 regions. The HTBI primer set served for first-round RT-PCR of the TCR CDR3. TCRdb reprocessed the multiplex PCR reads via MiXCR and lists one record per CDR3 protein. The sample has some 700,000 distinct CDR3 sequences, about 18% seen once. Sequencing was carried out using blood. These receptor sequences come from a man in his forties or fifties with Graves' hyperthyroidism.

At least ten counts were recorded for this clonotype. The gene calls are TRBV6-1 and TRBJ2-7, with 9 bases that match TRBD1. Trimming took 0 bases from V and 3 from J; bases not matched to a gene: 3. Germline lookup yields CDR1 MNHNS and CDR2 SASEGT. This CDR3 spans 15 amino acids. The CDR3 here is CASSEALGQGYEQYF. Written as DNA, the CDR3 is TGTGCCAGCAGTGAAGCGCTGGGACAGGGCTACGAGCAGTACTTC.

This clonotype has only a few counts. V usage is TRBV29-1 and J usage is TRBJ2-1, with 7 bases lining up with TRBD1. The germline CDR1 and CDR2 sequences are SQVTM and ANQGSEA. Unmatched junction bases numbered 13, after V lost 0 bases and J lost 5 bases. The CDR3 totals 17 residues. The CDR3 nucleotides read TGCAGCGTTGAAGACCGTTTCAGGGGGTACCGCAACAATGAGCAGTTCTTC. Translating gives CSVEDRFRGYRNNEQFF.

This clonotype was detected a few times. This rearrangement joins TRBV9 to TRBJ1-6, with D perhaps matching TRBD1 (6 bases). CDR3 length: 15 residues. Between the trimmed V and J ends, which lost 0 bases and 6 bases, there was a span of 10 bases. Germline-derived CDR1 and CDR2 are SGDLS and YYNGEE. CDR3 in DNA: TGTGCCAGCAGCGTAGCTGGCAGGGGTAATTCACCCCTCCACTTT. Translated: CASSVAGRGNSPLHF.

This clonotype appeared a few times. The chain couples TRBV19 to TRBJ2-7; tentative D call: TRBD2 (5 bases). Trimming took off 1 base at V and 3 bases at J, with 13 bases between the two ends. This CDR3 comprises 15 residues. Germline lookup yields CDR1 LNHDA and CDR2 SQIVND (reference sequence). The CDR3: CASSIGAGGGYEQYF. Written as DNA, the CDR3 is TGTGCCAGTAGTATAGGGGCAGGAGGAGGCTACGAGCAGTACTTC.

This clonotype has ten or more counts. The rearrangement uses TRBV14 and TRBJ2-3; 8 nucleotides agree with TRBD2. CDR1 is SGHDN, CDR2 FVKESK, per germline. With V trimmed by 2 bases and J by 5 bases, 9 bases remained unmatched. CDR3 length: 16 amino acids. The CDR3 nucleotides are TGTGCCAGCAGCCAATCGACTAGCGAGGGAGGAGATACGCAGTATTTT. This translates into CASSQSTSEGGDTQYF.

This clonotype has at least ten counts. The chain is built from TRBV7-9 and TRBJ1-1; no clear D gene. This CDR3 is built from 14 residues. The V and J ends lost 3 bases and 0 bases respectively, with 8 bases between them. Germline assignment: CDR1 SEHNR and CDR2 FQNEAQ (reference sequence). Here the CDR3 reads CASSFARMNTEAFF. The CDR3 DNA sequence: TGTGCCAGCAGCTTCGCGCGTATGAACACTGAAGCTTTCTTT.

V gene TRBV7-2 combines with J gene TRBJ1-5, with D perhaps TRBD1 (6 bases). The germline V and J ends were trimmed by 5 bases and 8 bases, with 16 bases remaining between them. CDR1 is SGHTA, CDR2 FQGNSA, per germline. The CDR3 spans 14 residues. The DNA for the CDR3 is TGTGCCAGCAGCCCACAGGGAGGGGAAGAGCCCCAGCATTTT. Translated: CASSPQGGEEPQHF. The entire variable domain, with the rest obtained from reference TRBV7-2 and TRBJ1-5, is as follows: GAGVSQSPSNKVTEKGKDVELRCDPISGHTALYWYRQSLGQGLEFLIYFQGNSAPDKSGLPSDRFSAERTGGSVSTLTIQRTQQEDSAVYLCASSPQGGEEPQHFGDGTRLSIL.

This clonotype was detected ten times or more. For the CDR3, the DNA is TGCGCCAGCAGCCCTGGGATACAAACAGATACGCAGTATTTT. It encodes CASSPGIQTDTQYF. The rearrangement joins TRBV5-1 to TRBJ2-3; unclear D gene. The CDR3 is made up of 14 amino acids. Germline V gene sequence: CDR1 SGHRS, CDR2 YFSETQ. Trimming cost V 4 bases and J 3 bases, with 12 bases left between them. The full variable domain, completed using reference TRBV5-1 and TRBJ2-3, is KAGVTQTPRYLIKTRGQQVTLSCSPISGHRSVSWYQQTPGQGLQFLFEYFSETQRNKGNFPGRFSGRQFSNSRSEMNVSTLELGDSALYLCASSPGIQTDTQYFGPGTRLTVL.

Only a few counts were recorded for this clonotype. V usage is TRBV6-2 or TRBV6-3 and J usage is TRBJ2-3; 9 bases map to TRBD2. The germline CDR1 and CDR2 sequences are MNHEY and SVGEGT. There are 15 residues in the CDR3. J gave up 6 bases and V 7 bases, and 11 bases lay outside the gene matches. The CDR3 is CASTQGLASWDTQYF. The DNA for the CDR3 is TGTGCCAGCACCCAGGGACTAGCTTCTTGGGATACGCAGTATTTT.

V is TRBV18 and J is TRBJ1-5; no reliable D call. Germline CDR1 is KGHSH and CDR2 is LQKENI. This CDR3 is built from 15 residues. V lost 0 bases and J 5 bases, leaving 11 bases between the germline ends. This chain's CDR3 is CASSPPERSDQPQHF. Written as DNA, the CDR3 is TGTGCCAGCTCACCACCAGAACGGAGCGATCAGCCCCAGCATTTT.

This clonotype was observed a handful of times. This chain joins TRBV27 and TRBJ2-7; TRBD1 aligns across 7 bases. The CDR3 covers 14 residues. Germline V gene data show CDR1 as MNHEY and CDR2 as SMNVEV (reference sequence). The V and J ends lost 9 bases and 2 bases, in that order; junction bases with no gene match: 10. Here the CDR3 DNA reads TGTGCCAGTGGGATGCGACAGGGAACCTACGAGCAGTACTTC. Translating gives CASGMRQGTYEQYF.

There are a few counts of this clonotype. The CDR3 DNA reads TGCGCCAGCAGCCAAGTTTTCGGAGCGGGCACAGATACGCAGTATTTT. This sequence encodes CASSQVFGAGTDTQYF. The gene calls are TRBV4-3 and TRBJ2-3, with D possibly TRBD2 on 5 matching bases. The ends were cut back, 1 base at V and 1 base at J, with 12 bases in the middle. Looked up from germline, CDR1 is LGHNA and CDR2 is YSLEER. CDR3 length: 16 amino acids.

The chain joins TRBV11-2 to TRBJ1-2, with D hard to call. Trimming removed 7 bases at V and 6 bases at J, with 9 bases between. The CDR3 totals 11 residues. CDR1 SGHAT and CDR2 FQNNGV come from the germline V gene. Here the CDR3 DNA reads TGTGCCAGCACGCCCGATGATGGCTACACCTTC. It translates to CASTPDDGYTF.

This clonotype was counted a few times. The chain combines TRBV10-1 with TRBJ2-1; D not certain. The V end was cut by 2 bases, the J end by 4 bases, with 6 bases between. This CDR3 has 13 amino acids. CDR1 and CDR2 (germline): WNHNN, SYGVQD (reference sequence). The CDR3 here is CASSETSYNEQFF. The CDR3 region has the DNA TGCGCCAGCAGTGAGACATCTTACAATGAGCAGTTCTTC.